These 6 T cell receptor beta chains originate from one sample sequenced in a study of blood T cell repertoires in COVID-19. The assay was immunoSEQ multiplex PCR, and TCRdb's table has in-frame clones only and misses some. The sample consists of approximately 500,000 clones, 89% of them appearing once. Specimen: peripheral blood. All receptors derive from a man aged 18-30 years with COVID-19, enrolled during active disease.

The chain joins TRBV27 to TRBJ2-5; a possible D gene is TRBD2 (6 bases). Germline CDR1 reads MNHEY; CDR2 reads SMNVEV (reference sequence). The CDR3 is 14 amino acids. V lost 2 bases and J 0 bases, leaving 7 bases between the germline ends. CDR3 loop: CASSLRGNQETQYF. The CDR3, as DNA: TGTGCCAGCAGTTTACGGGGGAACCAAGAGACCCAGTACTTC.

The chain uses TRBV6-5 and TRBJ2-7; TRBD1 matches at 11 bases. Germline V gene lookup returns CDR1 MNHEY and CDR2 SVGAGI. V dropped 6 bases and J dropped 3; count of bases not matched to a gene: 7. This CDR3 spans 15 amino acids. CDR3 in DNA: TGTGCCAGCAGGGCGGACAGGGGGCTCGACTACGAGCAGTACTTC. Translated: CASRADRGLDYEQYF.

This clone has just one count. The chain couples TRBV20-1 to TRBJ2-1; TRBD2 matches 8 bases. V dropped 3 bases and J dropped 4; count of bases not matched to a gene: 2. Germline CDR1 is DFQATT and CDR2 is SNEGSKA (reference sequence). The CDR3 is made up of 13 amino acids. The CDR3 region is CSASRGGYNEQFF. The CDR3 DNA reads TGCAGTGCTAGTCGGGGGGGGTACAATGAGCAGTTCTTC.

The chain recombines TRBV30 with TRBJ2-2, with TRBD2 matching 8 bases. From germline, CDR1 is GTSNPN and CDR2 SVGIG (reference sequence). CDR3 length: 14 residues. CDR3 in DNA: TGTTTAATGGCGGGAGGCCCGCGAGGCGGGGAGCTGTTTTTT. Translation: CLMAGGPRGGELFF.

This chain uses TRBV7-2 with TRBJ2-5; possibly TRBD1 for D (8 bases). Germline V gives CDR1 SGHTA, CDR2 FQGNSA. Trimming removed 1 base from V and 2 bases from J, with 17 bases in between. This CDR3 has 17 residues. CDR3 DNA sequence: TGTGCCAGCAGCTTAGGGGAGGGACAGGTTGGGCAAGAGACCCAGTACTTC. Encoded protein: CASSLGEGQVGQETQYF.

V usage is TRBV27 and J usage is TRBJ2-1; 9 nucleotides line up with TRBD2. Germline-derived CDR1 and CDR2 are MNHEY and SMNVEV (reference sequence). The J segment lost 3 bases and the V segment lost 5 bases, leaving 11 bases of the junction unmatched. The CDR3 runs to 17 residues. CDR3 sequence (DNA): TGTGCCAGCAGTGCCCCTCTGGCTAGCGGGATCTACAATGAGCAGTTCTTC. This encodes CASSAPLASGIYNEQFF.